This entry is about one T cell receptor (beta chain). Its antigen is not yet known. One base away there is no much larger clone; base qualities are not given. In the ophthalmopathy patients, disease was moderately to severely active, with a Clinical Activity Score of 3 or more, a NOSPECS grade of 4 or more, and a duration of less than 3 months. Patients with uncontrolled infections, other autoimmune diseases, pregnancy or lactation were excluded. Diagnoses were based on clinical symptoms, serum thyroxine and TRAb, thyroid ultrasound and orbital computed tomography. PBMCs were separated from 7.5 to 10 ml of fresh peripheral blood using Ficoll-Paque density gradient centrifugation. Total RNA was extracted using Trizol reagent, and RNA quality was assessed on an Agilent 2100 Bioanalyzer. This sample stems from a study of T cells in Graves' hyperthyroidism and ophthalmopathy (dated by TCRdb to about 2019). Concerning the study at large: Peripheral blood samples were taken at the time of initial diagnosis, prior to any treatment. TCR V-J signatures able to tell the groups apart were searched for in a discovery cohort of 100 patients, of whom around 43 had Graves' ophthalmopathy and more than 55 had stable Graves' hyperthyroidism. Prospective prediction of ophthalmopathy was tested in an independent validation cohort of approximately 19 hyperthyroidism patients and 15 to 17 patients who later progressed to ophthalmopathy. The 90 to 100 discovery patients were randomly split 7:3 into training and test sets. Thyroid tissue and blood T-cell repertoires from six Graves' hyperthyroidism patients were also compared in the study. Following sampling, methimazole starting at 30 mg daily was given to hyperthyroidism patients, and high-dose intravenous methylprednisolone was given to ophthalmopathy patients. According to the paper, TCR Vbeta CDR3 sequencing was carried out on around 140 peripheral blood samples, which came from under 50 ophthalmopathy, around 74 hyperthyroidism and roughly 17 progressor patients.

Amplification of TCR beta CDR3 regions was carried out from RNA transcripts. The TCR CDR3 was subjected to a first round of RT-PCR using the HTBI primer set and the Qiagen OneStep RT-PCR kit. Libraries were constructed in a second round of multiplex PCR, after which size selection and purification were performed. Paired-end sequencing of the libraries was performed with 100 bp reads on an Illumina HiSeq2000. In the source study's methods: Raw data were processed with SOAPnuke, discarding reads with adapters, uncalled bases, mean Phred below 15, or no exact constant-primer or identifier match. High-quality paired reads were merged using COPE v1.2.5, and each unique nucleotide sequence was defined as a clonotype. MiTCR v1.1 was used to align the clonotypes against IMGT TRBV, TRBD and TRBJ reference segments. Only V-J combinations with frequency above 0.0001, covering 99.2% of repertoires, were analysed. A TCS score was defined as the ratio of F50 (clonal expansion) to E x V (chaos), with BLOSUM62-based TCRdist applied between CDR3 peptides within each V-J. Welch's t-statistics and random forest reduced approximately 520 V-J features to under 15, which were used in a naive Bayes classifier (R e1071). TCRdb redid the processing of the public reads, applying fastp at Q25 and MiXCR, and retained in-frame beta chains. Records with the same CDR3 protein are collapsed into one entry carrying the most frequent genes and DNA. The V and J calls were determined by TCRdb, not by the authors. Counted in this sample were a few hundred thousand distinct CDR3 sequences; 15% to 20% of them appeared once. The ten largest make up over 35% of the sample.

Taken from cysteine to phenylalanine, the CDR3 has 12 residues. Only the CDR3 portion is preserved as DNA: 36 bases, with reading frame beginning at the first base. The germline ends are 6 bases apart after V is trimmed by 3 bases and J by 5 bases. CDR1 SGHTA and CDR2 FQGNSA were looked up in the germline V gene. Overall study results and their limits: Blood samples also contained most of the expanded thyroid clonotypes (frequency above 0.001), which suggests that blood repertoires may reflect thyroid immune responses. In cross-validation, a model built on a 13 V-J signature told ophthalmopathy apart from stable hyperthyroidism with under 90% sensitivity and around 81% specificity, and in testing the same model reached 80%/75%. No statistical method was used to fix the sample size in advance, and group allocation was not hidden from the investigators. During validation, the model predicted progression to ophthalmopathy a median of approximately 6.5 months ahead of onset, with roughly 65% sensitivity and 72% to 85% specificity.

This chain is built from TRBV7-2 and TRBJ2-3; the D gene identity is not certain. Sequencing was performed on blood. The receptor was isolated from a man aged 18 to 29 with Graves' ophthalmopathy. The bases read TGTGCCAGCAGCTTGATCAGAGATACGCAGTATTTT. It specifies CASSLIRDTQYF.